The source of this TCR beta chain is a study of blood T cell repertoires in COVID-19 (dated by TCRdb to the early 2020s). Background for the entire study: The collaborator samples originated in the United States, Italy and Spain and spanned the acute and convalescent phases of COVID-19. The repertoires were released in a freely available public database meant as a resource for research on the immune response to SARS-CoV-2. Where available, HLA class I and class II types were taken from metadata supplied by the sample provider and were not determined by assay-based typing. The material from the prospective study consisted of cDNA or gDNA derived from T cells, B-cell-depleted T cells, or PBMCs. The sample metadata nearly always contained a de-identified subject ID, COVID-19 status, age in years and sex. The dataset comprised deeply sampled blood TCRbeta repertoires from subjects exposed to, actively infected with, or recovered from COVID-19. Samples came from the ongoing ImmuneRACE study (first 160 participants) plus 1,254 subjects from 6 global collaborators.

Summary of the overall study and its limitations: The quantity of clinical and demographic metadata differed by source and by participant and was supplied without curation.

The V end loses 4 bases and the J end loses 1 base, and a stretch of 8 bases separates them. CDR1 and CDR2, per the germline V gene (reference sequence), are SGHNT and YYREEE. Taken from cysteine to phenylalanine, the CDR3 has 14 residues. Only the CDR3 part of the read is kept: 42 bases, read in frame from the first base. The immunoSEQ Assay, a bias-controlled multiplex PCR, was used to amplify TCRbeta CDR3 regions from genomic DNA. Turning to the authors' computational methods: Nucleated cell counts per sample were estimated from amplification of reference gene primers within the assay. To quantify the absolute abundance of each unique TCRbeta CDR3 rearrangement, sequence reads were collapsed and filtered. Productive Simpson clonality was computed per sample as the square root of Simpson's diversity index over productive rearrangements. The table comes from immuneACCESS by way of TCRdb, which keeps in-frame sequences with V and J called. Part of the clones is missing from these tables; in studies checked, under half for an unresolved V gene and the rest for unknown reasons. V and J calls and clone size are copied from that table; D and trimming were computed from the DNA. The sample data list about 36,000 clones, and around four fifths of these were observed just once. The ten largest clonotypes hold around 14% of the sample.

Points on this clone: Its antigen has not been determined. No per-base quality is available; no much larger clone lies one base away.

Each collaborating institution followed its own protocols to collect whole blood in K2EDTA tubes. For TCRbeta analysis, collaborator samples were shipped as frozen whole blood, as isolated PBMCs, or as DNA extracted from either sample type. The specimen was peripheral blood. The receptor comes from a human donor in a cohort sampled during active COVID-19. The sequence is built from TRBV5-4 and TRBJ2-2, with the D segment identity uncertain. For the CDR3, the sequence is CASSPTQNTGELFF. The DNA sequence is as follows: TGTGCCAGCAGCCCCACTCAGAACACCGGGGAGCTGTTTTTT.